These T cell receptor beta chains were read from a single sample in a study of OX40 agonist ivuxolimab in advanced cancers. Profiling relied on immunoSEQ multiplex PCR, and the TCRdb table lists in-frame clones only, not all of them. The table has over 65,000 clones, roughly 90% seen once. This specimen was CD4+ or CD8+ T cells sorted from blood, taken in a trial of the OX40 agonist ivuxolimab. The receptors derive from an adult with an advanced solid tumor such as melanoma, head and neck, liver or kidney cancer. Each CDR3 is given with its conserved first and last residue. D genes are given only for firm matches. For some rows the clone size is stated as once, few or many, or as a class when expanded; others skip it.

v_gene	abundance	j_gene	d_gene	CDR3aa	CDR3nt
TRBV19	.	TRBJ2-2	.	CASSKNLGGGTGELFF	TGTGCCAGTAGTAAAAATCTAGGCGGAGGGACCGGGGAGCTGTTTTTT
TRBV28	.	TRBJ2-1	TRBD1	CASCNRGPYNEQFF	TGTGCCAGCTGCAACAGGGGTCCCTACAATGAGCAGTTCTTC
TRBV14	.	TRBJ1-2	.	CASRRRPLNYGYTF	TGTGCCAGCAGACGAAGACCGCTTAACTATGGCTACACCTTC
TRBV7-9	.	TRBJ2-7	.	CASSLDVLGRQYF	TGTGCCAGCAGCTTAGATGTTTTAGGTCGGCAGTACTTC
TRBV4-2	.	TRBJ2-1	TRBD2	CASSQDDGGSTGDEQFF	TGTGCCAGCAGCCAAGATGACGGCGGGAGTACGGGCGATGAGCAGTTCTTC
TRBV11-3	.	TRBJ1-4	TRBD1	CASSFRTGGNEKLFF	TGTGCCAGCAGCTTCAGGACAGGGGGGAATGAAAAACTGTTTTTT
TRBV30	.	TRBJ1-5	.	CAWTPAGDQPQHF	TGTGCCTGGACCCCCGCGGGTGATCAGCCCCAGCATTTT
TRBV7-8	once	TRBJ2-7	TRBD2	CASSPRTGTSNEQYF	TGTGCCAGCAGCCCTCGAACCGGGACTAGCAACGAGCAGTACTTC
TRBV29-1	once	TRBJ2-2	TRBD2	CSARLAGGLDTGELFF	TGCAGCGCCAGACTAGCGGGAGGGTTGGACACCGGGGAGCTGTTTTTT
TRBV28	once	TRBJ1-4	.	CASSLWGRRSEKLFF	TGTGCCAGCAGTTTATGGGGACGGCGGTCTGAAAAACTGTTTTTT
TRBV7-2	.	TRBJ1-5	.	CASSLGGGGNQPQHF	TGTGCCAGCAGCTTAGGGGGGGGCGGCAATCAGCCCCAGCATTTT
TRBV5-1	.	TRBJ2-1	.	CASSLSGNSYNEQFF	TGCGCCAGCAGCTTGTCTGGTAACTCCTACAATGAGCAGTTCTTC
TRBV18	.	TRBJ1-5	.	CASSPGDSNQPQHF	TGTGCCAGCTCACCAGGGGATAGCAATCAGCCCCAGCATTTT
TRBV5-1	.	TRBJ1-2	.	CATAAGGGAGYGYTF	TGCGCCACCGCGGCGGGGGGGGGCGCTGGCTATGGCTACACCTTC
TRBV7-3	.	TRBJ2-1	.	CASSAVVGEQFF	TGTGCCAGCAGCGCAGTAGTAGGTGAGCAGTTCTTC
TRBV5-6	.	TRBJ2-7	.	CASSVGTPEQYF	TGTGCCAGCAGCGTCGGGACACCTGAGCAGTACTTC
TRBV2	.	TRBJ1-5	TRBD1	CASSPDRAGNQPQHF	TGTGCCAGCAGTCCGGACAGGGCCGGCAATCAGCCCCAGCATTTT
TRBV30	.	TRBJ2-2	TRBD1	CAWRTRRRTGSRSFFTGELFF	TGTGCCTGGAGGACCCGTAGAAGGACAGGGTCGAGGTCATTTTTCACCGGGGAGCTGTTTTTT
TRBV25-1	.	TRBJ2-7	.	CASSEFVWGNYEQYF	TGTGCCAGCAGTGAATTCGTTTGGGGGAATTATGAGCAGTACTTC
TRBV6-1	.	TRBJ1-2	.	CASSGDRYGYTF	TGTGCCAGCAGTGGCGACAGATATGGCTACACCTTC
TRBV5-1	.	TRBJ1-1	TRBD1	CASSLDRGGTEAFF	TGCGCCAGCAGCTTGGACAGGGGGGGCACTGAAGCTTTCTTT
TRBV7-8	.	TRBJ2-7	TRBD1	CASSLGTGTYEQYF	TGTGCCAGCAGCTTAGGGACAGGTACCTACGAGCAGTACTTC
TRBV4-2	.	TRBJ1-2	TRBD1	CASSSPGTGWEGYTF	TGTGCCAGCAGCTCGCCCGGGACAGGGTGGGAAGGCTACACCTTC
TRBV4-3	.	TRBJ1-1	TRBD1	CASSQVGPEGAAEAFF	TGCGCCAGCAGCCAAGTGGGACCCGAGGGGGCTGCTGAAGCTTTCTTT
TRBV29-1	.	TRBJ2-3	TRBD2	CSVDGLAGHTDTQYF	TGCAGCGTTGATGGCCTAGCGGGTCATACAGATACGCAGTATTTT
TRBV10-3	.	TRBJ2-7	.	CAISESGGFYEQYF	TGTGCCATCAGTGAGTCTGGAGGATTCTACGAGCAGTACTTC
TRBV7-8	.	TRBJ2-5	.	CASSLEQQETQYF	TGTGCCAGCAGCTTAGAACAGCAAGAGACCCAGTACTTC
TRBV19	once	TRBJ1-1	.	CASSGRGTEAFF	TGTGCCAGTAGCGGCAGGGGCACTGAAGCTTTCTTT
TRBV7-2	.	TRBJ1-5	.	CASSLDWAVTSNQPQHF	TGTGCCAGCAGCTTAGATTGGGCGGTGACTAGCAATCAGCCCCAGCATTTT